This is a list of T cell receptor beta chains from one sample in a study of cytomegalovirus exposure and HLA in healthy donors. Profiled with immunoSEQ multiplex PCR; TCRdb holds only in-frame clones, not every one. Among some 65,000 clones listed, 62% were seen once. The sample consisted of PBMCs. These TCRs come from a man aged 25-45 years in good health and CMV-seronegative. CDR3s include the opening cysteine and the closing phenylalanine or tryptophan. The D gene is left open where the match is weak. Expanded clones get a size class; other rows say once, few or many, or leave the size out.

14	TRBV5-1	TRBJ2-7	TRBD1	.	CASSLAQGAAEQYF	TGCGCCAGCAGCTTGGCACAGGGGGCGGCCGAGCAGTACTTC
14	TRBV18	TRBJ1-2	TRBD1	.	CASSPGQGIYGYTF	TGTGCCAGCTCACCGGGACAGGGAATTTATGGCTACACCTTC
14	TRBV6-1	TRBJ2-7	TRBD1	.	CASSTRTGADEQYF	TGTGCCAGCAGTACGAGGACAGGGGCGGACGAGCAGTACTTC
14	TRBV13	TRBJ2-1	.	.	CASSLGLRLDEQFF	TGTGCCAGCAGCTTAGGACTCCGGTTGGATGAGCAGTTCTTC
13	TRBV29-1	TRBJ2-1	TRBD2	.	CSSGRSSYNEQFF	TGCAGCTCCGGGAGGAGCTCCTACAATGAGCAGTTCTTC
14	TRBV5-1	TRBJ2-5	.	.	CASSLTSRVETQYF	TGCGCCAGCAGCTTGACGTCCAGGGTAGAGACCCAGTACTTC
17	TRBV4-1	TRBJ1-2	TRBD1	.	CASSQDYRVQGASGYTF	TGCGCCAGCAGCCAAGATTACCGTGTACAGGGGGCATCTGGCTACACCTTC
14	TRBV6-1	TRBJ2-5	TRBD2	.	CASSVGLVEETQYF	TGTGCCAGCAGTGTTGGACTAGTAGAAGAGACCCAGTACTTC
12	TRBV30	TRBJ2-3	.	.	CAWGLRTDTQYF	TGTGCCTGGGGACTTCGCACAGATACGCAGTATTTT
14	TRBV5-1	TRBJ1-2	.	.	CASSSGQSNYGYTF	TGCGCCAGCAGCTCTGGACAGTCAAACTATGGCTACACCTTC
13	TRBV4-1	TRBJ2-3	.	.	CASSQETADTQYF	TGCGCCAGCAGCCAAGAAACAGCAGATACGCAGTATTTT
17	TRBV2	TRBJ1-4	.	.	CASRGLLRGSTNEKLFF	TGTGCCAGCAGGGGCCTCCTAAGGGGCTCAACTAATGAAAAACTGTTTTTT
11	TRBV20-1	TRBJ1-1	.	.	CSVQLNTEAFF	TGCAGTGTACAGTTGAACACTGAAGCTTTCTTT
16	TRBV11-2	TRBJ2-3	TRBD2	.	CASSLVLAGSTDTQYF	TGTGCCAGCAGCTTAGTTCTAGCGGGGAGCACAGATACGCAGTATTTT
15	TRBV9	TRBJ2-3	.	.	CASSVGVGATDTQYF	TGTGCCAGCAGCGTAGGGGTAGGGGCCACAGATACGCAGTATTTT
14	TRBV13	TRBJ1-2	.	.	CASSFGQNVYGYTF	TGTGCCAGCAGCTTCGGACAGAATGTGTATGGCTACACCTTC
15	TRBV29-1	TRBJ1-1	.	.	CSAGRARPMNTEAFF	TGCAGCGCAGGGAGGGCACGACCGATGAACACTGAAGCTTTCTTT
15	TRBV7-8	TRBJ2-5	.	.	CASSLADSLGETQYF	TGTGCCAGCAGCTTAGCCGACAGCCTCGGGGAGACCCAGTACTTC
15	TRBV7-2	TRBJ2-1	.	.	CASSYDSSSYNEQFF	TGTGCCAGCAGCTACGACTCTAGCTCCTACAATGAGCAGTTCTTC
16	TRBV5-1	TRBJ2-7	TRBD2	once	CASSLRTSGGVYEQYF	TGCGCCAGCAGCTTGCGAACTAGCGGGGGGGTGTACGAGCAGTACTTC
15	TRBV7-9	TRBJ2-6	.	.	CASSHRDSGANVLTF	TGTGCCAGCAGCCACAGGGACTCTGGGGCCAACGTCCTGACTTTC
12	TRBV2	TRBJ1-2	.	.	CASSETGSGYTF	TGTGCCAGCAGTGAAACAGGTAGTGGCTACACCTTC
13	TRBV27	TRBJ2-5	.	.	CASSYYRGGEQYF	TGTGCCAGCAGTTACTACAGGGGAGGAGAGCAGTACTTC
13	TRBV29-1	TRBJ2-5	.	few	CSVRTRGRETQYF	TGCAGCGTCCGTACGCGGGGGCGGGAGACCCAGTACTTC
18	TRBV7-2	TRBJ2-5	.	.	CASSLANLGAGPRETQYF	TGTGCCAGCAGCCTCGCTAATTTGGGCGCGGGGCCTAGGGAGACCCAGTACTTC
14	TRBV13	TRBJ1-1	.	.	CASSPRTTYTEAFF	TGTGCCAGCAGCCCACGGACAACTTACACTGAAGCTTTCTTT
15	TRBV7-9	TRBJ1-2	.	.	CASSLGMQVFYGYTF	TGTGCCAGCAGCTTAGGGATGCAGGTTTTCTATGGCTACACCTTC
15	TRBV6-4	TRBJ2-1	TRBD2	few	CASSPTSGGANEQFF	TGTGCCAGCAGTCCTACTAGCGGGGGGGCCAATGAGCAGTTCTTC
13	TRBV6-5	TRBJ1-1	.	.	CASSYTRNTEAFF	TGTGCCAGCAGTTACACAAGGAACACTGAAGCTTTCTTT
13	TRBV18	TRBJ2-7	TRBD2	.	CASSPALAPEQYF	TGTGCCAGCTCACCAGCACTAGCGCCCGAGCAGTACTTC
14	TRBV6-5	TRBJ1-5	TRBD1	.	CASRGTGDNQPQHF	TGTGCCAGCAGAGGGACAGGGGACAATCAGCCCCAGCATTTT
15	TRBV13	TRBJ2-4	TRBD1	.	CASSTTGEAKNIQYF	TGTGCCAGCAGCACGACAGGGGAAGCCAAAAACATTCAGTACTTC
18	TRBV4-2	TRBJ2-1	TRBD2	.	CASSQASGGLSSYNEQFF	TGTGCCAGCAGCCAAGCTAGCGGGGGGCTTAGCTCCTACAATGAGCAGTTCTTC
11	TRBV7-7	TRBJ2-5	.	few	CASSAGETQYF	TGTGCCAGCAGCGCGGGGGAGACCCAGTACTTC
13	TRBV18	TRBJ2-1	.	.	CASSPDSYNEQFF	TGTGCCAGCTCACCCGACAGCTACAATGAGCAGTTCTTC
15	TRBV29-1	TRBJ1-5	.	few	CSVGGAYGTHQPQHF	TGCAGCGTCGGGGGGGCTTACGGGACACATCAGCCCCAGCATTTT
14	TRBV6-1	TRBJ1-1	.	.	CASRHGGLYTEAFF	TGTGCCAGCAGGCATGGAGGACTGTACACTGAAGCTTTCTTT
17	TRBV7-2	TRBJ2-5	TRBD1	few	CASSLALTLGGGETQYF	TGTGCCAGCAGCTTAGCGTTGACCCTAGGGGGCGGAGAGACCCAGTACTTC
15	TRBV7-2	TRBJ2-7	TRBD1	.	CASSQRTGEPYEQYF	TGTGCCAGCAGCCAAAGGACAGGGGAACCGTACGAGCAGTACTTC
16	TRBV12-5	TRBJ1-1	TRBD1	.	CASGLVLTGRNTEAFF	TGTGCTAGTGGTTTGGTACTGACAGGGCGGAACACTGAAGCTTTCTTT
15	TRBV5-6	TRBJ2-2	TRBD1	few	CASSSGTGGAGELFF	TGTGCCAGCAGCTCGGGGACAGGTGGGGCCGGGGAGCTGTTTTTT
14	TRBV6-5	TRBJ2-3	.	few	CASRRDFGTDTQYF	TGTGCCAGCAGGCGTGATTTCGGGACAGATACGCAGTATTTT
15	TRBV9	TRBJ2-2	.	.	CASSVGPRSPGELFF	TGTGCCAGCAGCGTAGGTCCTCGGAGTCCCGGGGAGCTGTTTTTT
15	TRBV14	TRBJ2-5	.	.	CASSQEAGLTETQYF	TGTGCCAGCAGCCAAGAAGCCGGTCTTACGGAGACCCAGTACTTC
13	TRBV30	TRBJ1-1	TRBD1	.	CAWTKTGGTEAFF	TGTGCCTGGACCAAGACAGGGGGTACAGAAGCTTTCTTT
13	TRBV30	TRBJ2-7	.	.	CAWSVQGRYEQYF	TGTGCCTGGAGTGTACAGGGACGCTACGAGCAGTACTTC
14	TRBV9	TRBJ1-5	.	few	CASSEGQSNQPQHF	TGTGCCAGCAGCGAAGGACAGAGCAATCAGCCCCAGCATTTT
13	TRBV5-6	TRBJ2-7	.	once	CASSWGEGYEQYF	TGTGCCAGCAGCTGGGGTGAGGGCTACGAGCAGTACTTC
13	TRBV6-5	TRBJ1-1	.	.	CASSYGPNTEAFF	TGTGCCAGCAGTTACGGGCCGAACACTGAAGCTTTCTTT
13	TRBV19	TRBJ1-2	.	.	CASSIDPQDGYTF	TGTGCCAGTAGTATAGACCCCCAGGATGGCTACACCTTC
14	TRBV6-5	TRBJ1-2	TRBD1	.	CASSDPGQGFGYTF	TGTGCCAGCAGTGATCCGGGACAGGGGTTTGGCTACACCTTC
14	TRBV6-5	TRBJ2-7	.	.	CASSRSNRADEQYF	TGTGCCAGCAGTCGAAGCAACAGGGCCGACGAGCAGTACTTC
14	TRBV5-6	TRBJ2-7	TRBD2	.	CASSLGSGGYEQYF	TGTGCCAGCAGCTTGGGTAGCGGGGGCTACGAGCAGTACTTC
16	TRBV5-4	TRBJ1-1	TRBD1	few	CASSTQGAKMNTEAFF	TGTGCCAGCAGTACACAGGGGGCTAAGATGAACACTGAAGCTTTCTTT